This record looks at one TCR beta chain sequence and its context. This sample is part of a study of breast tumors, draining lymph nodes, adjacent tissues. There are 15 residues in the CDR3. The junction had 11 bases not matched to a gene; V was cut back by 2 bases and J by 9 bases. Germline V gives CDR1 SGHRS, CDR2 YFSETQ. Using its own MiXCR run on the multiplex PCR reads, TCRdb lists one record per CDR3 protein. The sample includes roughly 70,000 distinct CDR3 sequences, roughly two fifths of them seen just once. The chain couples TRBV5-1 to TRBJ2-5; TRBD2 matches at 9 bases. The TCR was taken from a female donor with breast cancer. Some clones in this sample may be carry-over from other donors' samples. The sequencing sample was made of breast tumor tissue. The CDR3 bases are TGCGCCAGCAGCTTACCTAGCGGGGTACGCTTGGCCCAGTACTTC. Translated, it gives CASSLPSGVRLAQYF.